This T cell receptor (beta chain) was recorded in a study of T cell responses to AZD1222 COVID-19 vaccine (dated by TCRdb to the early 2020s). Study-level background: TCR sequencing was performed for 230 to 250 trial participants, of whom approximately 200 were given two doses of AZD1222 and around 25 were given two doses of MenACWY control vaccine. Trial participants were enrolled by age into subgroups of 18-55, 56-69 and 70-plus years, and around 150, 28 and 57 TCR-sequenced participants, respectively, were included in these subgroups.

The CDR3 regions of human TCRbeta chains were subjected to immunosequencing. The study's processing was this. Repertoire TCRs were checked for matches against a reference library of SARS-CoV-2-specific TCRs that had been generated using the MIRA antigen-specificity platform. Breadth was defined as the fraction of unique TCRs that were SARS-CoV-2-associated. Depth was defined as the fraction of total T cells that were SARS-CoV-2-associated. Using the MIRA data, each spike-specific TCR was mapped to the spike region that the TCR reacts to and placed in a CD4 or CD8 class. Log10-transformed breadth and depth values were compared by one-way ANOVA with Sidak's multiple comparisons tests. Sourced from immuneACCESS, this table was stored by TCRdb with only in-frame sequences that have V and J called. A share of the clones is absent; for the studies checked, an unresolved V gene accounts for under half, and the remainder has no known explanation. V, J and clone size were drawn from that table, and D and trimming were deduced from the DNA. The sample yields approximately 190,000 clones; 75% to 90% were counted once. The ten largest clones represent 2.5% to 3% of the sample.

The full study reports these points: Reportedly, close to half of the unique spike-specific TCRs recognized epitopes lying outside the regions that are mutated in the B.1.351 and B.1.1.7 variants. Participants were mostly white British, with more females than males. The authors suggested clonal diversity may have been underestimated. Spike-specific TCR breadth and depth rose significantly after two AZD1222 doses compared with day 0 and with MenACWY recipients. Conclusions about previously exposed vaccinees are limited, since just a handful of AZD1222 recipients were seropositive for SARS-CoV-2 at baseline. The whole spike protein was spanned by vaccine-associated CD4 TCRs, and dominant responses were seen in regions 160-218 and 743-854. In the small 56-69-year group, the increase in depth fell short of significance, most likely because of low power. Because no day 14 peak-response samples were available, repertoires were characterized only after the peak T cell response.

The meaning of the sample's time point label: baseline before first vaccination. Sample treatment or condition, as interpreted from the label and publication: meningococcal conjugate vaccine given as trial control. Samples from vaccinated people were obtained from the UK trials COV001 and COV002, which included a single-blind randomized controlled phase 2/3 trial of AZD1222 (ChAdOx1 nCoV-19) in healthy adults. For TCRbeta chain sequencing, PBMC samples were collected from trial participants at day 0 and at day 28 after the second dose. Concerning this clone: This clone's antigen is unknown. There are no base qualities to consult, and no much larger clone falls within one base.

The material sequenced was peripheral blood, taken on day 0 of MenACWY control vaccination. This sequence was found in an adult in good health.

The DNA sequence follows: TGTGCCAGCAGCTTTGGTGGGGGGGTGAGGGAGACCCAGTACTTC. It translates as CASSFGGGVRETQYF. The rearrangement joined TRBV11-1 to TRBJ2-5, and 7 junction bases match TRBD2. Counted from cysteine to phenylalanine, this CDR3 has 15 amino acids. Of all the DNA, just the CDR3 is kept, 45 bases in frame from base 1. The germline V end is reduced by 3 bases and the J end by 5 bases; junction bases left unmatched: 9. The germline V gene (reference sequence) gives CDR1 as SGHAT and CDR2 as FQDESV.